The next 23 T cell receptor beta chains were all read from a single sample in a study of T cells of healthy individuals. TCRdb passed the 5' RACE reads through MiXCR, listing each CDR3 protein once. This sample has around 53,000 distinct CDR3 sequences; approximately 14% occur once, and the top ten carry around 16%. Receptor source: a human donor in good health.

The chain joins TRBV7-6 to TRBJ1-3, with 9 bases lining up with TRBD1. Germline CDR1 is SGHVS and CDR2 is FNYEAQ. V shed 5 bases and J 1 base; nucleotides not matched to a gene: 6. This CDR3 region has 16 residues. The CDR3 DNA is TGTGCCAGCAGCCACGGGACAGGGCTGTCTGGAAACACCATATATTTT. This sequence encodes CASSHGTGLSGNTIYF. The variable domain in full, with the rest retrieved from reference TRBV7-6 and TRBJ1-3, is GAGVSQSPRYKVTKRGQDVALRCDPISGHVSLYWYRQALGQGPEFLTYFNYEAQQDKSGLPNDRFSAERPEGSISTLTIQRTEQRDSAMYRCASSHGTGLSGNTIYFGEGSWLTVV.

The sample holds many counts of this clonotype. The chain combines TRBV5-1 with TRBJ1-1; D unresolved. The CDR3 consists of 15 residues. The germline V gene has CDR1 SGHRS and CDR2 YFSETQ. The ends were cut back, 0 bases at V and 1 base at J, with 10 bases in the middle. CDR3 in amino acids: CASSLVVEGNTEAFF. DNA of the CDR3: TGCGCCAGCAGCTTGGTAGTGGAGGGGAACACTGAAGCTTTCTTT.

This clonotype turned up a few times. J is TRBJ1-1 and V is TRBV5-1; D might be TRBD1 (6 bases). The germline gives CDR1 SGHRS, CDR2 YFSETQ. The CDR3 sequence is 16 residues long. V shed 4 bases and J shed 1 base, with 17 bases lying between them. This chain's CDR3 is CASSRTARDKNTEAFF. The CDR3 region has the DNA TGCGCCAGCAGCCGTACAGCCCGGGACAAGAACACTGAAGCTTTCTTT. The full variable domain, its missing parts supplied by reference TRBV5-1 and TRBJ1-1, is KAGVTQTPRYLIKTRGQQVTLSCSPISGHRSVSWYQQTPGQGLQFLFEYFSETQRNKGNFPGRFSGRQFSNSRSEMNVSTLELGDSALYLCASSRTARDKNTEAFFGQGTRLTVV.

This clonotype has a handful of counts. The CDR3 sequence is CATSDLSGQIYSNQPQHF. DNA of the CDR3: TGTGCCACCAGTGATTTGTCTGGACAGATTTATAGCAATCAGCCCCAGCATTTT. The chain carries TRBV24-1 and TRBJ1-5; TRBD1 is a possible D gene (6 bases). CDR3 length: 18 amino acids. V dropped 0 bases and J dropped 0 bases, with 14 bases sitting between them. The germline V gene has CDR1 KGHDR and CDR2 SFDVKD.

This clonotype was recorded at least ten times. The CDR3 protein is CASSQASGTASYEQYF. The CDR3 DNA is TGCGCCAGCAGCCAGGCTTCCGGGACTGCCTCCTACGAGCAGTACTTC. The V gene is TRBV4-3, the J gene TRBJ2-7, with D possibly being TRBD2 (6 bases). V shed 3 bases and J shed 0 bases, with 15 bases lying between them. The germline CDR1 and CDR2 sequences are LGHNA and YSLEER. This CDR3 spans 16 amino acids.

This clonotype occurred a few times. This rearrangement joins TRBV29-1 to TRBJ2-3; D possibly corresponds to TRBD1 (6 bases). The CDR3 has 13 residues. Trimming stripped 4 bases from V and 4 bases from J, with 12 bases between. Germline CDR1 reads SQVTM; CDR2 reads ANQGSEA. The CDR3 nucleotides read TGCAGCGTTGTACAGGGTCTTGCAGATACGCAGTATTTT. Protein product: CSVVQGLADTQYF.

This clonotype has ten or more counts. The chain recombines TRBV11-3 with TRBJ1-6, with D unresolved. This CDR3 spans 13 amino acids. CDR1 and CDR2 from the germline V gene are SGHNT and YENEEA. V dropped 4 bases and J dropped 8 bases, with 9 bases sitting between them. CDR3 protein: CASSSPWDSPLHF. CDR3 nucleotides: TGTGCCAGCAGCTCCCCGTGGGATTCACCCCTCCACTTT.

This clonotype came up a few times. CDR3 in amino acids: CASSLDGATNEKLFF. In nucleotides, the CDR3 is TGCGCCAGCAGCTTGGACGGAGCAACTAATGAAAAACTGTTTTTT. The V gene is TRBV5-1, the J gene TRBJ1-4; D remains ambiguous. The germline V gene has CDR1 SGHRS and CDR2 YFSETQ. This CDR3 has 15 amino acids. V lost 0 bases to trimming and J lost 0 bases, with 6 bases between them.

The genes are TRBV6-1 and TRBJ2-6; D remains unclear. The V gene's germline CDR1 is MNHNS and CDR2 SASEGT. This CDR3 contains 13 residues. Trimming took off 7 bases at V and 2 bases at J, with 6 bases between the two ends. This chain's CDR3 is CASTVPGANVLTF. The CDR3 nucleotides read TGTGCCAGCACAGTCCCTGGGGCCAACGTCCTGACTTTC.

This clonotype was counted between two and nine times. The rearrangement uses TRBV5-1 and TRBJ2-3; no clear D gene. V lost 0 bases and J lost 2, with 10 bases in between. This CDR3 has 15 amino acids. The germline gives CDR1 SGHRS, CDR2 YFSETQ. CDR3 sequence reads: CASSLADGHTDTQYF. CDR3 DNA sequence: TGCGCCAGCAGCTTGGCAGACGGCCACACAGATACGCAGTATTTT.

This clonotype was counted ten times or more. V is TRBV12-3 or TRBV12-4 and J is TRBJ2-6; unclear D gene. This CDR3 region has 17 residues. With 1 base removed from V and 0 bases from J, the gap between germline ends came to 10 bases. The CDR3 reads CASSLGRLGSGANVLTF. The CDR3 region has the DNA TGTGCCAGCAGTTTAGGCAGGCTCGGCTCTGGGGCCAACGTCCTGACTTTC.

Judged by abundance, this clonotype is medium-sized. The rearrangement uses TRBV6-5 and TRBJ2-5, with D maybe TRBD1 (5 bases). Between the trimmed V and J ends, which lost 4 bases and 0 bases, there was a span of 12 bases. Germline values: CDR1 MNHEY, CDR2 SVGAGI. The CDR3 covers 15 residues. The CDR3 loop is CASSSEMDNQETQYF. The CDR3 DNA sequence: TGTGCCAGCAGTTCGGAAATGGACAACCAAGAGACCCAGTACTTC.

This clonotype was detected ten times or more. Here the CDR3 DNA reads TGTGCCAGCAGCTTATCGACGGGAGAAACGCAGTATTTT. This gives the protein CASSLSTGETQYF. The chain links TRBV11-2 to TRBJ2-3; D might be TRBD2 (6 bases). In germline, CDR1 is SGHAT, CDR2 FQNNGV. Trimming removed 2 bases at V and 9 bases at J, with 12 bases between. The CDR3 covers 13 residues. The full variable domain, in which reference TRBV11-2 and TRBJ2-3 provide the parts outside the CDR3, is EAGVAQSPRYKIIEKRQSVAFWCNPISGHATLYWYQQILGQGPKLLIQFQNNGVVDDSQLPKDRFSAERLKGVDSTLKIQPAKLEDSAVYLCASSLSTGETQYFGPGTRLTVL.

The chain recombines TRBV7-2 with TRBJ1-1; D is ambiguous. V was trimmed by 0 bases and J by 1 base, leaving 6 bases between them. The CDR3 has 14 residues. In germline, CDR1 is SGHTA, CDR2 FQGNSA. The CDR3 DNA reads as TGTGCCAGCAGCTTAGCGCACAGGAACACTGAAGCTTTCTTT. Its translation: CASSLAHRNTEAFF.

The rearrangement joins TRBV5-5 to TRBJ1-6, with D possibly TRBD1 on 6 matching bases. The V end was cut by 4 bases, the J end by 0 bases, with 23 bases between. This CDR3 is 20 amino acids long. The germline V gene has CDR1 SGHKS and CDR2 YYEKEE (reference sequence). The CDR3 reads CASSGTGKGWGISYNSPLHF. CDR3 coding DNA: TGTGCCAGCAGCGGAACAGGGAAAGGATGGGGTATCTCCTATAATTCACCCCTCCACTTT.

The chain is built from TRBV7-9 and TRBJ2-1, with D unresolved. V lost 8 bases to trimming and J lost 0 bases, with 17 bases between them. This CDR3 has 16 residues. CDR1 and CDR2 (germline): SEHNR, FQNEAQ (reference sequence). CDR3 DNA: TGTGCCAGCCCAGGACCCGACGCCAGCTCCTACAATGAGCAGTTCTTC. Protein product: CASPGPDASSYNEQFF.

V is TRBV10-2 and J is TRBJ2-7, with D perhaps matching TRBD2 (6 bases). The CDR3 is 13 residues long. The V gene's germline CDR1 is WSHSY and CDR2 SAAADI. Trimming removed 4 bases from V and 6 bases from J, with 13 bases in between. In DNA, the CDR3 is TGCGCCAGCAGTGTGACGGGAGCAAGCGAGCAGTACTTC. This gives the protein CASSVTGASEQYF.

The sample holds many counts of this clonotype. The chain couples TRBV28 to TRBJ1-2; tentative D call: TRBD1 (5 bases). Per germline, CDR1 MDHEN and CDR2 SYDVKM. This CDR3 comprises 15 residues. Trimming shortened V by 1 base and J by 4 bases, and 13 bases separated the two germline ends. CDR3 coding DNA: TGTGCCAGCAGTTTATTTGCAGGGACCGTCTATGGCTACACCTTC. This gives the protein CASSLFAGTVYGYTF.

The chain is built from TRBV6-1 and TRBJ1-2; D is ambiguous. Germline CDR1 and CDR2: MNHNS and SASEGT. The CDR3 runs to 15 residues. Between the trimmed V and J ends, which lost 8 bases and 1 base, there was a span of 17 bases. The CDR3 DNA is TGTGCCAGCCCCCAGGCCCTCAACTTTAACTATGGCTACACCTTC. It encodes CASPQALNFNYGYTF.

This clonotype showed up just a few times. The CDR3 region has the DNA TGTGCCAGCAGTTTCCCGGACAGGGACACTGAAGCTTTCTTT. Its protein product is CASSFPDRDTEAFF. The chain is built from TRBV28 and TRBJ1-1; 8 positions agree with TRBD1. V lost 3 bases to trimming and J lost 3 bases; unmatched junction nucleotides: 3. The CDR3 is 14 residues long. Germline-derived CDR1 and CDR2 are MDHEN and SYDVKM.

In its sample, this clonotype was seen a few times. The chain carries TRBV20-1 and TRBJ2-4, with a weak D call TRBD1 (5 bases). With 3 bases removed from V and 2 bases from J, the gap between germline ends came to 8 bases. In germline, CDR1 is DFQATT, CDR2 SNEGSKA (reference sequence). The CDR3 has 13 amino acids. CDR3 in DNA: TGCAGTGCTAGTTGGGGCACCAAAAACATTCAGTACTTC. It yields the protein CSASWGTKNIQYF.

The sample holds a few counts of this clonotype. The V call is TRBV5-1, the J call TRBJ2-7; the D gene is possibly TRBD1 (6 bases). V was cut by 3 bases and J by 3 bases, with 13 bases left in between. Germline CDR1 and CDR2: SGHRS and YFSETQ. This CDR3 spans 14 amino acids. CDR3 loop: CASSSGTLNYEQYF. In nucleotides, the CDR3 is TGCGCCAGCAGCTCCGGGACACTCAACTACGAGCAGTACTTC.

This clonotype was seen only a few times. The chain links TRBV21-1 to TRBJ2-7; whether TRBD1, the table's D call, matches the DNA was not checked. TRBV21-1 is classified as a pseudogene. The CDR3 consists of 17 residues. This CDR3 reads CASNLAGGTGKTYEQYF. DNA for the CDR3: TGTGCCAGCAACCTAGCCGGGGGGACAGGGAAAACCTACGAGCAGTACTTC.